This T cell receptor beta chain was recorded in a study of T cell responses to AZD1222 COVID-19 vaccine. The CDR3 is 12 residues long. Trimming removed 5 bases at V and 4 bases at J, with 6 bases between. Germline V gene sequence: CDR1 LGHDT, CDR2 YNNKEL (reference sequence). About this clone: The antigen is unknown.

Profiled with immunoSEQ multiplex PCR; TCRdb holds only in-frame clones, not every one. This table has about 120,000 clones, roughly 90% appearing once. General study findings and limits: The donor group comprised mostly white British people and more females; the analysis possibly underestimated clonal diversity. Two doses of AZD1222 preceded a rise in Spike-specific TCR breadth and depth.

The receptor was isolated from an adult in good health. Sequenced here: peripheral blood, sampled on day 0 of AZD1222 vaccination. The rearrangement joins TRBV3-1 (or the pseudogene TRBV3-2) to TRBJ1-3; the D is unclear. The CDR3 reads CASSSLGNTIYF. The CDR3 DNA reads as TGTGCCAGCAGCTCTCTAGGAAACACCATATATTTT.